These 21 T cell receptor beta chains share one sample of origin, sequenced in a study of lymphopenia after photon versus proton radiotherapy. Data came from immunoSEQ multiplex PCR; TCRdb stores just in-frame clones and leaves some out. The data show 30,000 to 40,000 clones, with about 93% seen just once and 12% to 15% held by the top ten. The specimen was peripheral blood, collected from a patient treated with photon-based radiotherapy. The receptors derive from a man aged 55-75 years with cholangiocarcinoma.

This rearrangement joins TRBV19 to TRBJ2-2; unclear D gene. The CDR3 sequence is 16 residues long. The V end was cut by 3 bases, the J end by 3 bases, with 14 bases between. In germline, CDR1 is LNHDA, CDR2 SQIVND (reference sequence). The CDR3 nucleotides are TGTGCCAGTAGTATTAATCTGGCGTCATACACCGGGGAGCTGTTTTTT. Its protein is CASSINLASYTGELFF. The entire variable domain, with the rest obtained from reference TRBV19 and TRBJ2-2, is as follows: DGGITQSPKYLFRKEGQNVTLSCEQNLNHDAMYWYRQDPGQGLRLIYYSQIVNDFQKGDIAEGYSVSREKKESFPLTVTSAQKNPTAFYLCASSINLASYTGELFFGEGSRLTVL.

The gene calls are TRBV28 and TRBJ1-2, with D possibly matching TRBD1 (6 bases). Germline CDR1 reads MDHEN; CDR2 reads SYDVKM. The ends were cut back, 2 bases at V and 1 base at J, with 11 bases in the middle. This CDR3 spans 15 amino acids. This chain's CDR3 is CASSLQQGINYGYTF. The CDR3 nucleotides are TGTGCCAGCAGTTTACAACAGGGCATTAACTATGGCTACACCTTC.

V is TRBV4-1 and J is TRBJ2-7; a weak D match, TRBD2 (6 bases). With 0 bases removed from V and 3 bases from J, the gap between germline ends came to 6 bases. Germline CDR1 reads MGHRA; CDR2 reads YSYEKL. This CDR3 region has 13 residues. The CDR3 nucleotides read TGCGCCAGCAGCCAAGAGACTAGCTACGAGCAGTACTTC. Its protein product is CASSQETSYEQYF.

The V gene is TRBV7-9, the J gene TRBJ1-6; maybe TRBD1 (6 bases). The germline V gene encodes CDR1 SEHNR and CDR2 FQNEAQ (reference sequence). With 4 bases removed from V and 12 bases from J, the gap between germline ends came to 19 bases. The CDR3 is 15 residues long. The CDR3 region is CASSSFADPRGPLHF. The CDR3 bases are TGTGCCAGCAGCTCATTTGCGGACCCCAGGGGACCCCTCCACTTT. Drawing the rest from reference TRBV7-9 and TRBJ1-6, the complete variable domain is DTGVSQNPRHKITKRGQNVTFRCDPISEHNRLYWYRQTLGQGPEFLTYFQNEAQLEKSRLLSDRFSAERPKGSFSTLEIQRTEQGDSAMYLCASSSFADPRGPLHFGNGTRLTVT.

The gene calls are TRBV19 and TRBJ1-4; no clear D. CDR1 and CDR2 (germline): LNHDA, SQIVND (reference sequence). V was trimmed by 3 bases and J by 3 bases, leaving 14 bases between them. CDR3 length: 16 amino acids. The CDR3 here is CASSILDPAANEKLFF. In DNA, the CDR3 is TGTGCCAGTAGTATTCTGGACCCCGCGGCTAATGAAAAACTGTTTTTT.

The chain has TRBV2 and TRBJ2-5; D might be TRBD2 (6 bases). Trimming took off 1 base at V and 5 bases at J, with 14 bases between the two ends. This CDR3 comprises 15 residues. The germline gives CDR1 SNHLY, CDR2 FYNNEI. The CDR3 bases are TGTGCCAGCAGTGAAGTATTCGCGGGATCGGAGACCCAGTACTTC. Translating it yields CASSEVFAGSETQYF.

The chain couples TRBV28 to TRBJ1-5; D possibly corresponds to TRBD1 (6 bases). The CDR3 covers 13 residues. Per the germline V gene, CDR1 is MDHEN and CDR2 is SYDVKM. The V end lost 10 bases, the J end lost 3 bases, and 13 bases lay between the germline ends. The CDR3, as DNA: TGTGCCACCAGGACAGATTTCAATCAGCCCCAGCATTTT. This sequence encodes CATRTDFNQPQHF. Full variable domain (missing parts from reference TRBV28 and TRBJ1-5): DVKVTQSSRYLVKRTGEKVFLECVQDMDHENMFWYRQDPGLGLRLIYFSYDVKMKEKGDIPEGYSVSREKKERFSLILESASTNQTSMYLCATRTDFNQPQHFGDGTRLSIL.

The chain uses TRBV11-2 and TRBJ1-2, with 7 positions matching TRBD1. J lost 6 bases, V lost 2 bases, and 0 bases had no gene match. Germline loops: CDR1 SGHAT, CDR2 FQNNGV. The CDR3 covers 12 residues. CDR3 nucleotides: TGTGCCAGCAGCTTAACAGGGGATGGCTACACCTTC. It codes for CASSLTGDGYTF.

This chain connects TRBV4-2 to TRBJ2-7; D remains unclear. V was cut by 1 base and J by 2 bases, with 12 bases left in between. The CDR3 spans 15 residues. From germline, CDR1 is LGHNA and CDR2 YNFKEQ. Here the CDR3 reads CASSQVILSTYEQYF. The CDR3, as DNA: TGTGCCAGCAGCCAAGTCATCCTCTCCACCTACGAGCAGTACTTC.

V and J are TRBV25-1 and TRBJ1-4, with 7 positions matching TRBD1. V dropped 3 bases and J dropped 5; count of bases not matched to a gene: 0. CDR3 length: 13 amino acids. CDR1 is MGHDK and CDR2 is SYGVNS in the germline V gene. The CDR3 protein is CASSETGNEKLFF. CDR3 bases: TGTGCCAGCAGTGAGACAGGGAATGAAAAACTGTTTTTT.

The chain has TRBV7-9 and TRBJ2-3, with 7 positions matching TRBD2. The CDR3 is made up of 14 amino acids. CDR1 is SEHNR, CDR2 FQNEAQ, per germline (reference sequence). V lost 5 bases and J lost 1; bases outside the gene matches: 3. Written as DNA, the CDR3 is TGTGCCAGCAGCCACCGGGGGGGCACAGATACGCAGTATTTT. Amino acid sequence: CASSHRGGTDTQYF.

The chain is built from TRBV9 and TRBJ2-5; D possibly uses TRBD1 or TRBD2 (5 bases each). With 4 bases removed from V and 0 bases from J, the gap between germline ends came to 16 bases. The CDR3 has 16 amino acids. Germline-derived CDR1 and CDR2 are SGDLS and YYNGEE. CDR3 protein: CASSPGASSYQETQYF. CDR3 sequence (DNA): TGTGCCAGCAGCCCCGGGGCTAGCTCGTACCAAGAGACCCAGTACTTC.

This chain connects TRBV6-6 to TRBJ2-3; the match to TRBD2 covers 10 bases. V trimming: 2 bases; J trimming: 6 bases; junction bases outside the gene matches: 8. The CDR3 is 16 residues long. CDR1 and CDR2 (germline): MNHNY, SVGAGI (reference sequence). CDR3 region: CASSYGASGGPDTQYF. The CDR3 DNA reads TGTGCCAGCAGTTACGGTGCTAGCGGGGGCCCGGATACGCAGTATTTT.

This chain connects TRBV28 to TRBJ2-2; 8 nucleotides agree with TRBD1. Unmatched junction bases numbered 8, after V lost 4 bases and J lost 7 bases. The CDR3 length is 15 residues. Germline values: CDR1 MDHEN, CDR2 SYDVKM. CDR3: CASSSRQGWSGELFF. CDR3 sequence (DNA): TGTGCCAGCAGTTCACGACAGGGGTGGAGCGGGGAGCTGTTTTTT.

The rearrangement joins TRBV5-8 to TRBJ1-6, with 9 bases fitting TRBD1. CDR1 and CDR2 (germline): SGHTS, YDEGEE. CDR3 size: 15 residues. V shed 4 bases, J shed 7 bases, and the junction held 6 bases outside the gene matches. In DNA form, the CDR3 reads TGTGCCAGCAGCAAAACCGGGACAGGGAATTCACCCCTCCACTTT. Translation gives CASSKTGTGNSPLHF.

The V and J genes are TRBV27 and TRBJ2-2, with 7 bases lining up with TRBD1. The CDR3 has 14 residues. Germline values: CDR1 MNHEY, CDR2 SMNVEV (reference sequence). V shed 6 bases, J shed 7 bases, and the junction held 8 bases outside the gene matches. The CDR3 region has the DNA TGTGCCAGCAGGGACAGGTTCAAAGACGGGGAGCTGTTTTTT. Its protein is CASRDRFKDGELFF.

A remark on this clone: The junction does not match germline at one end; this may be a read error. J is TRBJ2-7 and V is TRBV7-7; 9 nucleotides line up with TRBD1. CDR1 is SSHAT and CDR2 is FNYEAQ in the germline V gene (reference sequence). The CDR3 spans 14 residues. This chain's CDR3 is CASSLGQGINEQYF. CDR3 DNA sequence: TGTGCTAGCAGCTTGGGACAGGGAATCAACGAGCAGTACTTC.

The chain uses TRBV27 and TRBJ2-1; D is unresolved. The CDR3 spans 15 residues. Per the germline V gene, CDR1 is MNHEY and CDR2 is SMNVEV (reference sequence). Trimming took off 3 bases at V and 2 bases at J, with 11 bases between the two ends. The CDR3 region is CASSFGNPPYNEQFF. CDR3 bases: TGTGCCAGCAGTTTTGGTAACCCCCCCTACAATGAGCAGTTCTTC.

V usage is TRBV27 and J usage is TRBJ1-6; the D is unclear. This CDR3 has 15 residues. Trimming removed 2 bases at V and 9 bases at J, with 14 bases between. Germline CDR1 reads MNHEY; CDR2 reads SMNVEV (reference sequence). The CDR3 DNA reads TGTGCCAGCAGTTTAGGTTCGACACCGCGTTCACCCCTCCACTTT. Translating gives CASSLGSTPRSPLHF.

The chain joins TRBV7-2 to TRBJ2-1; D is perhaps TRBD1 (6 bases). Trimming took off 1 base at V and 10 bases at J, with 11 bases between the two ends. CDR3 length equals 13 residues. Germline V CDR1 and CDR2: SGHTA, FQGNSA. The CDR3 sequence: CASSLGPDREQFF. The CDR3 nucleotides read TGTGCCAGCAGCTTAGGTCCCGACAGGGAGCAGTTCTTC.

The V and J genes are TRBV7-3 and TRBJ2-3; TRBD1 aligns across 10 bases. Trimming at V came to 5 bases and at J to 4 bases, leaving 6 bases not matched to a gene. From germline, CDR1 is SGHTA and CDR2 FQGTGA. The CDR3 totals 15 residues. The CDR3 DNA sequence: TGTGCCAGCAGCACTTTGGGACAGGGGTCAGATACGCAGTATTTT. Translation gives CASSTLGQGSDTQYF.